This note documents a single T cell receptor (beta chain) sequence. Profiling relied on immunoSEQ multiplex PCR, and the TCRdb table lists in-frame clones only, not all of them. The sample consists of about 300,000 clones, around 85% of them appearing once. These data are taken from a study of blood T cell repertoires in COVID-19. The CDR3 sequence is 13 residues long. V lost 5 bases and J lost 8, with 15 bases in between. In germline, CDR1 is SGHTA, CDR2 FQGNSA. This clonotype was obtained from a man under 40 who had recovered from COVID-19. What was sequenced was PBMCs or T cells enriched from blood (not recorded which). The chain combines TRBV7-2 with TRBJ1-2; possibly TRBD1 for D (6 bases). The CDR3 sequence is CASSSHRVDGYTF. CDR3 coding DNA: TGTGCCAGCAGCAGCCACAGGGTGGACGGCTACACCTTC. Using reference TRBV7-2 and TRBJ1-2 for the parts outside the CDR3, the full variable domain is GAGVSQSPSNKVTEKGKDVELRCDPISGHTALYWYRQSLGQGLEFLIYFQGNSAPDKSGLPSDRFSAERTGGSVSTLTIQRTQQEDSAVYLCASSSHRVDGYTFGSGTRLTVV.